This is a list of T cell receptor beta chains from one sample in a study of shared clonotypes between healthy human individuals. Method: immunoSEQ multiplex PCR; TCRdb's copy keeps in-frame clones and lacks some. This sample has around 940,000 clones, with 70% to 85% found just once. Sequenced: memory CD4+ T cells sorted from blood. The origin of the receptors is a man younger than 35 in good health. Both conserved end residues are part of each CDR3. D genes are given only for firm matches. For some rows the clone size is stated as once, few or many, or as a class when expanded; others skip it.

cdr3_aa: CASSLKRRIGADTQYF; d_call: NA; v_call: TRBV5-1; j_call: TRBJ2-3; clone_size: NA
cdr3_aa: CASSLRDLYGYTF; d_call: NA; v_call: TRBV5-1; j_call: TRBJ1-2; clone_size: NA
cdr3_aa: CASHGTAYNSPLHF; d_call: NA; v_call: TRBV2; j_call: TRBJ1-6; clone_size: few
cdr3_aa: CASTGTSAKTQYF; d_call: TRBD2; v_call: TRBV6-1; j_call: TRBJ2-5; clone_size: NA
cdr3_aa: CASREGRSPGELFF; d_call: NA; v_call: TRBV28; j_call: TRBJ2-2; clone_size: NA
cdr3_aa: CASGLMDEQYF; d_call: NA; v_call: TRBV7-6; j_call: TRBJ2-7; clone_size: once
cdr3_aa: CASRDRQGTNSPLHF; d_call: TRBD1; v_call: TRBV6-4; j_call: TRBJ1-6; clone_size: few
cdr3_aa: CASSGTPYSNQPQHF; d_call: NA; v_call: TRBV19; j_call: TRBJ1-5; clone_size: few
cdr3_aa: CASSQEGTLSSYEQYF; d_call: NA; v_call: TRBV4-1; j_call: TRBJ2-7; clone_size: once
cdr3_aa: CASSSNYEQYF; d_call: NA; v_call: TRBV6-5; j_call: TRBJ2-7; clone_size: once
cdr3_aa: CASSLEGMNTEAFF; d_call: NA; v_call: TRBV5-1; j_call: TRBJ1-1; clone_size: few
cdr3_aa: CASSPGTGEKTEAFF; d_call: TRBD1; v_call: TRBV5-6; j_call: TRBJ1-1; clone_size: NA
cdr3_aa: CASSLAAGSTGELFF; d_call: NA; v_call: TRBV7-2; j_call: TRBJ2-2; clone_size: NA
cdr3_aa: CASSPWQEIMNTEAFF; d_call: NA; v_call: TRBV18; j_call: TRBJ1-1; clone_size: NA
cdr3_aa: CASSLGQALGDEKLFF; d_call: TRBD1; v_call: TRBV5-8; j_call: TRBJ1-4; clone_size: NA
cdr3_aa: CASSEQQGAGEKLFF; d_call: TRBD1; v_call: TRBV11-2; j_call: TRBJ1-4; clone_size: NA
cdr3_aa: CASSSGPGGEGPLHF; d_call: TRBD1; v_call: TRBV7-2; j_call: TRBJ1-6; clone_size: many
cdr3_aa: CASSLSRGAGNQPQHF; d_call: TRBD1; v_call: TRBV28; j_call: TRBJ1-5; clone_size: NA
cdr3_aa: CASSGAGLTEAFF; d_call: NA; v_call: TRBV7-9; j_call: TRBJ1-1; clone_size: NA
cdr3_aa: CASSFLAGEQYF; d_call: NA; v_call: TRBV5-4; j_call: TRBJ2-7; clone_size: NA
cdr3_aa: CASSERTTGPQHF; d_call: NA; v_call: TRBV6-1; j_call: TRBJ1-5; clone_size: NA
cdr3_aa: CASSFWDSGNTIYF; d_call: NA; v_call: TRBV11-2; j_call: TRBJ1-3; clone_size: NA
cdr3_aa: CASSSQGSGEKLFF; d_call: NA; v_call: TRBV5-4; j_call: TRBJ1-4; clone_size: NA
cdr3_aa: CATQREDRQDTQYF; d_call: TRBD2; v_call: TRBV5-4; j_call: TRBJ2-3; clone_size: few
cdr3_aa: CASSWTEETQYF; d_call: NA; v_call: TRBV6-6; j_call: TRBJ2-5; clone_size: NA
cdr3_aa: CASSLSAGQPQHF; d_call: NA; v_call: TRBV7-2; j_call: TRBJ1-5; clone_size: NA
cdr3_aa: CASSFVSTNTEAFF; d_call: NA; v_call: TRBV27; j_call: TRBJ1-1; clone_size: NA
cdr3_aa: CASSFGTANTEAFF; d_call: TRBD1; v_call: TRBV7-9; j_call: TRBJ1-1; clone_size: NA
cdr3_aa: CASSLDDLWGTEQYF; d_call: NA; v_call: TRBV5-6; j_call: TRBJ2-7; clone_size: NA
cdr3_aa: CASSLGTPRGNEQFF; d_call: NA; v_call: TRBV5-1; j_call: TRBJ2-1; clone_size: NA
cdr3_aa: CASSLVSAAPYGYTF; d_call: NA; v_call: TRBV11-2; j_call: TRBJ1-2; clone_size: NA
cdr3_aa: CASSTGQGSYGYTF; d_call: TRBD1; v_call: TRBV19; j_call: TRBJ1-2; clone_size: NA
cdr3_aa: CAWTRLNTGELFF; d_call: NA; v_call: TRBV30; j_call: TRBJ2-2; clone_size: few